The clone carrying this T cell receptor beta chain was detected a few times. V lost 1 base and J 1 base, leaving 8 bases between the germline ends. The CDR3 is made up of 14 amino acids. CDR1 is SGHNT, CDR2 YYREEE, per germline (reference sequence). TCRdb recomputed calls from the 5' RACE reads with MiXCR, one row per CDR3 protein. The sample consists of some 150,000 distinct CDR3 sequences, under 30% of them appearing once. The sample is drawn from a study of T-cell memory formation after mild COVID-19. This sequence was found in an adult woman who had mild COVID-19 (a few samples of this study predate the infection). Cell type and time point are not known. The V gene is TRBV5-4, the J gene TRBJ1-2; D gene unclear. Sequencing was carried out using PBMCs or a T cell subset sorted from them (not recorded which). The CDR3 DNA sequence: TGTGCCAGCAGCTTGATCTCCGATAACTATGGCTACACCTTC. It codes for CASSLISDNYGYTF.